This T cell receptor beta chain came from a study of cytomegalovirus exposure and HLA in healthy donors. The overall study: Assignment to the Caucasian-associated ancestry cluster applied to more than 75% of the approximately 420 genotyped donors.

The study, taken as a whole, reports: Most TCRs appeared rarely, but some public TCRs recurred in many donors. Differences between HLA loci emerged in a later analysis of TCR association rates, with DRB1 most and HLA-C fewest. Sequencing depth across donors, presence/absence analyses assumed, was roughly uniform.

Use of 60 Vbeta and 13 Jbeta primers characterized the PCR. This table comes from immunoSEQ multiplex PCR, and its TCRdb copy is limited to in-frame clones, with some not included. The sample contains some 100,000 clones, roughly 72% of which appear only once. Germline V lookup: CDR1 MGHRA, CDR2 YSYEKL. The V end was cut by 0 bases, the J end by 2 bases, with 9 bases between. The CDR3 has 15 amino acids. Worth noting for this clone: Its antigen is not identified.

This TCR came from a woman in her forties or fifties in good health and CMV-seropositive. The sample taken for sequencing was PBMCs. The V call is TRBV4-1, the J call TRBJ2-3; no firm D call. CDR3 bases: TGCGCCAGCAGCCAAGACTGGAGCGACACAGATACGCAGTATTTT. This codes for CASSQDWSDTDTQYF.